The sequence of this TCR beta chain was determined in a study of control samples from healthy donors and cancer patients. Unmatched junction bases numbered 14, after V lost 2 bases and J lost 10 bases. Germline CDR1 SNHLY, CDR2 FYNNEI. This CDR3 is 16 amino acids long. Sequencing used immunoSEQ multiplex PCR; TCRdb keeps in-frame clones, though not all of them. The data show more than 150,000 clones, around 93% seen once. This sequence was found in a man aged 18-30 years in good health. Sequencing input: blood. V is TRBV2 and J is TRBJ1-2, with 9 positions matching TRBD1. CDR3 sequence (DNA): TGTGCCAGCAGTGAAACCCCGGGACAGGGAGACAAAAACTACACCTTC. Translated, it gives CASSETPGQGDKNYTF. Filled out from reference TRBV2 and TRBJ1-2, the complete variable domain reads EPEVTQTPSHQVTQMGQEVILRCVPISNHLYFYWYRQILGQKVEFLVSFYNNEISEKSEIFDDQFSVERPDGSNFTLKIRSTKLEDSAMYFCASSETPGQGDKNYTFGSGTRLTVV.